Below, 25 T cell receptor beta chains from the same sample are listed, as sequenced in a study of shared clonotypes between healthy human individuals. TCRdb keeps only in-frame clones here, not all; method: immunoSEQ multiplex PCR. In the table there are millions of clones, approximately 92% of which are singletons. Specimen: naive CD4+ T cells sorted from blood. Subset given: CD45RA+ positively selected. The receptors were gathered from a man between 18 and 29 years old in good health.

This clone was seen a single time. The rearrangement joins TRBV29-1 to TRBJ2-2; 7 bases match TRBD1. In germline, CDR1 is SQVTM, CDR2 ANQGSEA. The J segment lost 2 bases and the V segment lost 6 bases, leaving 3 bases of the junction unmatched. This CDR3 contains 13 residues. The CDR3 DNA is TGCAGCGTGGGACAGAGAAACACCGGGGAGCTGTTTTTT. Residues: CSVGQRNTGELFF.

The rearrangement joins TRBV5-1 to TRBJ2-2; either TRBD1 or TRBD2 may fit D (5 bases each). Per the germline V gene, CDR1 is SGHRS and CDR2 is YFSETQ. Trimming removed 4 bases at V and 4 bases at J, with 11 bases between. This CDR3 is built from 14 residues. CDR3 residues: CASSRARGTGELFF. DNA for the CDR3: TGCGCCAGCAGCCGCGCGAGGGGCACCGGGGAGCTGTTTTTT.

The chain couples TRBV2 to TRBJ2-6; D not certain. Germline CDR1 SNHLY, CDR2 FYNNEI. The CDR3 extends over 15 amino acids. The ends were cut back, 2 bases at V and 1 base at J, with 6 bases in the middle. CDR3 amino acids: CASSETRSGANVLTF. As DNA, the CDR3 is TGTGCCAGCAGTGAAACCCGTTCTGGGGCCAACGTCCTGACTTTC.

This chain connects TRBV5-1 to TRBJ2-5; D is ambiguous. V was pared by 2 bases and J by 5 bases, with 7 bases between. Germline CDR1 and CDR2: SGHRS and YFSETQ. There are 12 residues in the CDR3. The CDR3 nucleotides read TGCGCCAGCAGCTTCGCTTTCGAGACCCAGTACTTC. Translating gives CASSFAFETQYF. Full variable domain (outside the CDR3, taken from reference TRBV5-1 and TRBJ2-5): KAGVTQTPRYLIKTRGQQVTLSCSPISGHRSVSWYQQTPGQGLQFLFEYFSETQRNKGNFPGRFSGRQFSNSRSEMNVSTLELGDSALYLCASSFAFETQYFGPGTRLLVL.

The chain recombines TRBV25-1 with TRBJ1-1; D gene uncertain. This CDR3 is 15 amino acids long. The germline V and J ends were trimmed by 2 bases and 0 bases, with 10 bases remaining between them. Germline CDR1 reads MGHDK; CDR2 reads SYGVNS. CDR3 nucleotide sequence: TGTGCCAGCAGTGAAGTCGGCTCCATGAACACTGAAGCTTTCTTT. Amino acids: CASSEVGSMNTEAFF.

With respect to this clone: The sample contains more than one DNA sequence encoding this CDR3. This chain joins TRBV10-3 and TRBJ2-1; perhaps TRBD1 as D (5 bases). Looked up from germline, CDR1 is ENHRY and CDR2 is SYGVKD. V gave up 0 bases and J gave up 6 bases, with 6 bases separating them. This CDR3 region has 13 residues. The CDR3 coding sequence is TGTGCCATCAGTGAGTCTACAGGCAATGAGCAGTTCTTC. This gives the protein CAISESTGNEQFF.

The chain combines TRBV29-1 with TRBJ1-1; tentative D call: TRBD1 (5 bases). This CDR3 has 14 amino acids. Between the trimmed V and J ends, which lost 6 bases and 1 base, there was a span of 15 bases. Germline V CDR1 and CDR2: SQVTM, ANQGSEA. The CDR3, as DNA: TGCAGCGTGGGGCAGGGCGGCCGGAACACTGAAGCTTTCTTT. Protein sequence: CSVGQGGRNTEAFF.

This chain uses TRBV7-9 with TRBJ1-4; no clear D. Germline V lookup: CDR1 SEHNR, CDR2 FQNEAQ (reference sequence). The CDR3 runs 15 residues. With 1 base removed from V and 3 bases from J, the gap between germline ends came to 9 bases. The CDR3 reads CASSLDQTSNEKLFF. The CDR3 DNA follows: TGTGCCAGCAGCTTAGACCAGACTTCTAATGAAAAACTGTTTTTT.

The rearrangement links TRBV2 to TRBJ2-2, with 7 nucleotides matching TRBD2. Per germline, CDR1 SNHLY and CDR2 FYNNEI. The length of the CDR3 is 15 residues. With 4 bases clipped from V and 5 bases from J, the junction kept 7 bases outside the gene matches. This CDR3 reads CASSVTSEVTGELFF. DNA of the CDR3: TGTGCCAGCAGTGTCACTAGCGAGGTTACCGGGGAGCTGTTTTTT.

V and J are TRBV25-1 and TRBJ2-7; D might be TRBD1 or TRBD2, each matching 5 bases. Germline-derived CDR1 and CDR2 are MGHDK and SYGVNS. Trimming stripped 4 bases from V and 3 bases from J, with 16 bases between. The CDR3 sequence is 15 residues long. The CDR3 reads CASSASGTRSYEQYF. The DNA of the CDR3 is TGTGCCAGCAGTGCCTCCGGGACCAGAAGCTACGAGCAGTACTTC.

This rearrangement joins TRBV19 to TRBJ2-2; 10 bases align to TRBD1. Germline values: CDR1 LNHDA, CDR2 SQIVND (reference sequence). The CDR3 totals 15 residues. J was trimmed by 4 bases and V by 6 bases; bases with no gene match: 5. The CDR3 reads CASRGQGFGTGELFF. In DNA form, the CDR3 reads TGTGCCAGTAGGGGACAGGGGTTCGGCACCGGGGAGCTGTTTTTT.

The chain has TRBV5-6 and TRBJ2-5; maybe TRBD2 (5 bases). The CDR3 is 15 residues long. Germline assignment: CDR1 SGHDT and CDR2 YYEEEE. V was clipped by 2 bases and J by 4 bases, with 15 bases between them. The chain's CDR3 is CASSFVRHRGETQYF. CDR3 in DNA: TGTGCCAGCAGCTTTGTCAGACACCGGGGAGAGACCCAGTACTTC.

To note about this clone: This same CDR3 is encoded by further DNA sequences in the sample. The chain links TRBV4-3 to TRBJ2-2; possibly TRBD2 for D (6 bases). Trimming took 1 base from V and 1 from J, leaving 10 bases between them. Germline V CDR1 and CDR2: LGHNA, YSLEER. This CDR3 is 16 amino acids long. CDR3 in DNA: TGCGCCAGCAGCCAAGTTGGGCGGGGGAACACCGGGGAGCTGTTTTTT. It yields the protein CASSQVGRGNTGELFF.

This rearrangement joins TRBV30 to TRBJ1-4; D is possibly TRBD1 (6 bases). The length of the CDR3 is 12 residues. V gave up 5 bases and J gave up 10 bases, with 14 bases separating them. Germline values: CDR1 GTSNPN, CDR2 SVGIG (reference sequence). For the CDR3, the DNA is TGTGCCTGGGCCGCAGGGGTTCGAAAACTGTTTTTT. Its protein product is CAWAAGVRKLFF.

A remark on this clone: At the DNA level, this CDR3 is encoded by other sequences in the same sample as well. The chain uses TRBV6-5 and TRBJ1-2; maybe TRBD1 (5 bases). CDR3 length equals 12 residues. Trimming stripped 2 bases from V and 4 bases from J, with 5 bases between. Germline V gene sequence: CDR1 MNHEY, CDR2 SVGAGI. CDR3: CASSYGGYGYTF. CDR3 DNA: TGTGCCAGCAGTTACGGGGGCTATGGCTACACCTTC.

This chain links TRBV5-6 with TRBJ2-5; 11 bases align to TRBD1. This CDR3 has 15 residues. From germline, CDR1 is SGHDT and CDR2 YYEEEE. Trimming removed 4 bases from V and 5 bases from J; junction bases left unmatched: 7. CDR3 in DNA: TGTGCCAGCAGCGCCGGGACAGGGGGATTCGAGACCCAGTACTTC. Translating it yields CASSAGTGGFETQYF.

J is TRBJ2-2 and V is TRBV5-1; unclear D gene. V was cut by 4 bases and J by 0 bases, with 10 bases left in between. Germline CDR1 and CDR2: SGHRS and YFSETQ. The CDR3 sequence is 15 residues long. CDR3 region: CASSARNSNTGELFF. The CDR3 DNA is TGCGCCAGCAGCGCTAGGAATTCGAACACCGGGGAGCTGTTTTTT.

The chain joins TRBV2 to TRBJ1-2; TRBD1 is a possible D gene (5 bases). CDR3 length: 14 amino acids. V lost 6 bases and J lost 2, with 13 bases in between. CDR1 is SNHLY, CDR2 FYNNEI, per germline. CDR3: CASRAGWENYGYTF. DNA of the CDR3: TGTGCCAGCAGGGCAGGGTGGGAGAACTATGGCTACACCTTC.

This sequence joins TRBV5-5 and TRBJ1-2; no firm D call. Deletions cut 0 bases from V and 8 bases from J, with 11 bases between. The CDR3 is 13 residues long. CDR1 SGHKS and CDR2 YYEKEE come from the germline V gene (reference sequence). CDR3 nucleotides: TGTGCCAGCAGCTTGGTCCCCCTAGGAGGCTACACCTTC. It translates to CASSLVPLGGYTF.

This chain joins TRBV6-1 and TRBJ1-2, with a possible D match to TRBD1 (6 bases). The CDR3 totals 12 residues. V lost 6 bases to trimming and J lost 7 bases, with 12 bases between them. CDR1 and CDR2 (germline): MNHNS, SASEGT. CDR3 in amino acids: CASSFGGSGYTF. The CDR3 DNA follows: TGTGCCAGCAGCTTCGGGGGCTCTGGCTACACCTTC.

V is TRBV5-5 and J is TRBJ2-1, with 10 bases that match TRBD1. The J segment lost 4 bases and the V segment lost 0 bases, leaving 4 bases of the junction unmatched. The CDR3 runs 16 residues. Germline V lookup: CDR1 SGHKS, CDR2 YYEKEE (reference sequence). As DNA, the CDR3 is TGTGCCAGCAGCTTGGGCGGGACAGGGGCTTACAATGAGCAGTTCTTC. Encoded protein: CASSLGGTGAYNEQFF.

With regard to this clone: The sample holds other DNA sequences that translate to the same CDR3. CDR3 nucleotide sequence: TGCGCCAGCAGCTCGGGGACAGTCATGAACACTGAAGCTTTCTTT. It translates to CASSSGTVMNTEAFF. The chain links TRBV5-1 to TRBJ1-1, with TRBD1 identical over 7 bases. Germline lookup yields CDR1 SGHRS and CDR2 YFSETQ. The CDR3 spans 15 residues. Trimming took 3 bases from V and 0 from J; bases not matched to a gene: 5.

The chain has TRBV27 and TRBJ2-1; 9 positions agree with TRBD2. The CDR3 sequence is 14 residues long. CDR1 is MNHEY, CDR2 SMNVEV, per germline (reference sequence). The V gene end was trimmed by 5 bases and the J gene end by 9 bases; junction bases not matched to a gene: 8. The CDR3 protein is CASSQLAGSIEQFF. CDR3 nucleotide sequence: TGTGCCAGCAGTCAGCTAGCGGGATCGATTGAGCAGTTCTTC.

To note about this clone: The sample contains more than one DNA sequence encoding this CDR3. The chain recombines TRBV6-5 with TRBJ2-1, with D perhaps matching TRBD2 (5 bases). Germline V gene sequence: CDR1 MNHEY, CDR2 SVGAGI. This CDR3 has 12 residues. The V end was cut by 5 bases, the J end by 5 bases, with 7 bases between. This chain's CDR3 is CASSRGNNEQFF. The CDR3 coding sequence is TGTGCCAGCAGTCGAGGGAACAATGAGCAGTTCTTC.

The CDR3 loop is CASSLGRTSGANVLTF. CDR3 nucleotide sequence: TGTGCCAGCAGCTTGGGCCGTACCTCTGGGGCCAACGTCCTGACTTTC. The genes are TRBV5-6 and TRBJ2-6, with D unresolved. Germline V lookup: CDR1 SGHDT, CDR2 YYEEEE. V lost 0 bases and J 0 bases, leaving 7 bases between the germline ends. The CDR3 length is 16 residues.